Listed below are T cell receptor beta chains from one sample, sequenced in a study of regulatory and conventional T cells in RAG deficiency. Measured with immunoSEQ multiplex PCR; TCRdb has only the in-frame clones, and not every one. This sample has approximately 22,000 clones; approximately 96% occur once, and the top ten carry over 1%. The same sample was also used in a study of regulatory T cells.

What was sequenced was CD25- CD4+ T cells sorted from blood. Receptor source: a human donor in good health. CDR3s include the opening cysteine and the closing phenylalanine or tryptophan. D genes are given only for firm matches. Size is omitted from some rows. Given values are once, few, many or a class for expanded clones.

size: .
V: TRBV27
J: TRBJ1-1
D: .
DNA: TGTGCCAGCAGGAGAACCATTCAGGGCCTGAACACTGAAGCTTTCTTT
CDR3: CASRRTIQGLNTEAFF

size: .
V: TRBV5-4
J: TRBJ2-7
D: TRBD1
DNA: TGTGCCTCCGGGACAGGCTCTATCAACGAGCAGTACTTC
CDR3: CASGTGSINEQYF

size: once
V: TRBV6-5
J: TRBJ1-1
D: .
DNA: TGTGCCAGCAGTTACTCATTGCCGGACACTGAAGCTTTCTTT
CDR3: CASSYSLPDTEAFF

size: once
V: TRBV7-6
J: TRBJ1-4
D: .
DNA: TGTGCCAGCAGTCCCCAGACAGGCTACACCACTAATGAAAAACTGTTTTTT
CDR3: CASSPQTGYTTNEKLFF

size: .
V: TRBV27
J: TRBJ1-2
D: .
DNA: TGTGCCAGCAGACCCCGGAGGGCGGATGGCTACACCTTC
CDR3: CASRPRRADGYTF

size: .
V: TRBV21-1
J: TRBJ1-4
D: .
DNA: TGTGCCAGCACCCAAAGCGGCAGAAAGAATGAAAAACTGTTTTTT
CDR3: CASTQSGRKNEKLFF

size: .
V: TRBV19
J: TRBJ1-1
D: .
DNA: TGTGCCAGTACGGAGACTCCGAACACTGAAGCTTTCTTT
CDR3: CASTETPNTEAFF

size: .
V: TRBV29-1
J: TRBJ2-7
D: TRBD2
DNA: TGCAGCGTGGATGTTAGCGGGGGAGCCTACGAGCAGTACTTC
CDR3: CSVDVSGGAYEQYF

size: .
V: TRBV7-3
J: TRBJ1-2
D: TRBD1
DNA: TGTGCCAGTGGGACAGGGTCCGATGGCTACACCTTC
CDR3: CASGTGSDGYTF

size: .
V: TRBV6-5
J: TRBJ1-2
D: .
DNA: TGTGCCAGCAGGGGAGACAGGCCGAATCTCACTGGCTACACCTTC
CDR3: CASRGDRPNLTGYTF

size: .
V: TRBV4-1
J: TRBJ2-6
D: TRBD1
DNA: TGCGCCAGCAGCCAATCAGGGGACAGCAACTCTGGGGCCAACGTCCTGACTTTC
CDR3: CASSQSGDSNSGANVLTF

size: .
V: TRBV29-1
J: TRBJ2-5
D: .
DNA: TGCAGCGTTTCGGAAGAGACCCAGTACTTC
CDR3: CSVSEETQYF

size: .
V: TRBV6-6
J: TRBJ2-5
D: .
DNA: TGTGCCAGCAGTTACGGACATCCAGAGACCCAGTACTTC
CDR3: CASSYGHPETQYF